The 31 T cell receptor beta chains below were found in one sample sequenced in a study of T cells in tumors after PD-1 blockade. Measured with immunoSEQ multiplex PCR; TCRdb has only the in-frame clones, and not every one. The sample lists roughly 15,000 clones, over 70% seen once, with 22% in the top ten. This material consisted of PBMCs, taken after anti-PD-1 treatment. These receptors were collected from a human donor with basal cell carcinoma.

The chain links TRBV7-9 to TRBJ2-1; D might be TRBD2 (6 bases). V lost 4 bases to trimming and J lost 8 bases, with 12 bases between them. Looked up from germline, CDR1 is SEHNR and CDR2 is FQNEAQ (reference sequence). The CDR3 loop spans 13 amino acids. The CDR3 DNA reads as TGTGCCAGCAGCTCCCGGGGGTGGGATGAGCAGTTCTTC. It yields the protein CASSSRGWDEQFF.

The V call is TRBV5-1, the J call TRBJ2-3, with 13 bases that match TRBD2. V shed 4 bases and J 0 bases; nucleotides not matched to a gene: 2. The V gene's germline CDR1 is SGHRS and CDR2 YFSETQ. The CDR3 runs to 16 residues. Here the CDR3 reads CASSGLAGASTDTQYF. CDR3 nucleotide sequence: TGCGCCAGCAGCGGACTAGCGGGGGCTAGCACAGATACGCAGTATTTT.

The gene calls are TRBV7-3 and TRBJ2-1; unclear D gene. Trimming took 1 base from V and 4 from J, leaving 11 bases between them. The germline V gene has CDR1 SGHTA and CDR2 FQGTGA. CDR3 length: 15 residues. The CDR3 spells CASSLRMVGYNEQFF. CDR3 in DNA: TGTGCCAGCAGCTTAAGAATGGTGGGGTACAATGAGCAGTTCTTC.

The chain uses TRBV10-3 and TRBJ2-7; 13 nucleotides match TRBD2. Germline V gene data show CDR1 as ENHRY and CDR2 as SYGVKD. With V trimmed by 10 bases and J by 3 bases, 9 bases remained unmatched. CDR3 length: 15 amino acids. CDR3: CATRTGTSGDYEQYF. Here the CDR3 DNA reads TGTGCCACGCGCACCGGGACTAGCGGGGACTACGAGCAGTACTTC.

This clone was observed a handful of times. Other DNA sequences in this sample translate to the same CDR3. The genes are TRBV2 and TRBJ2-1; weak D call: TRBD2 (7 bases). The V end was cut by 11 bases, the J end by 0 bases, with 29 bases between. The germline V gene encodes CDR1 SNHLY and CDR2 FYNNEI. CDR3 length: 19 amino acids. The CDR3 region has the DNA TGTGCCCGCTGTTATGGGGGGGCGGGGGTGGGGAGCTCCTACAATGAGCAGTTCTTC. Amino acids: CARCYGGAGVGSSYNEQFF.

This chain links TRBV3-1 (or the pseudogene TRBV3-2) with TRBJ2-1, with D tentatively TRBD2 (6 bases). The V end was cut by 3 bases, the J end by 15 bases, with 18 bases between. CDR1 is LGHDT and CDR2 is YNNKEL in the germline V gene (reference sequence). CDR3 length: 13 residues. In nucleotides, the CDR3 is TGTGCCAGCAGCCAGGTACATAGCGGACGGTGGTTCTTC. Protein product: CASSQVHSGRWFF.

This clone was seen just once. The genes are TRBV24-1 and TRBJ2-2, with TRBD1 matching 7 bases. The germline CDR1 and CDR2 sequences are KGHDR and SFDVKD. Trimming at V came to 3 bases and at J to 7 bases, leaving 7 bases not matched to a gene. This CDR3 has 15 amino acids. This CDR3 is CATSDPDRAFGELFF. CDR3 in DNA: TGTGCCACCAGTGATCCCGACAGGGCCTTCGGGGAGCTGTTTTTT.

The V and J genes are TRBV5-1 and TRBJ1-3; D gene ambiguous. There are 14 residues in the CDR3. V lost 7 bases to trimming and J lost 0 bases, with 11 bases between them. Looked up from germline, CDR1 is SGHRS and CDR2 is YFSETQ. CDR3 residues: CASAEGHSGNTIYF. CDR3 in DNA: TGCGCCAGCGCAGAAGGGCACTCTGGAAACACCATATATTTT.

In its sample, this clone was seen a few times. This sequence joins TRBV3-1 (or the pseudogene TRBV3-2) and TRBJ2-5, with D uncertain. This CDR3 has 15 amino acids. The germline CDR1 and CDR2 sequences are LGHDT and YNNKEL (reference sequence). V gave up 0 bases and J gave up 2 bases, with 10 bases separating them. The chain's CDR3 is CASSQDTARQETQYF. The CDR3 nucleotides are TGTGCCAGCAGCCAAGATACGGCTCGACAAGAGACCCAGTACTTC.

This chain uses TRBV4-1 with TRBJ2-5; the match to TRBD2 covers 7 bases. Judging by the DNA end, TRBJ2-7 fits better; the J call may be wrong. Germline V gene lookup returns CDR1 MGHRA and CDR2 YSYEKL. The CDR3 contains 17 residues. DNA for the CDR3: TGCGCCAGCAGCCCCGCGGCGGGAGCAGCTCTTACCTACGAGCAGTACTTC. The encoded protein is CASSPAAGAALTYEQYF.

This rearrangement joins TRBV7-6 to TRBJ2-3; tentative D call: TRBD2 (6 bases). Germline loops: CDR1 SGHVS, CDR2 FNYEAQ. V lost 3 bases and J lost 6, with 16 bases in between. The CDR3 length is 15 residues. This chain's CDR3 is CASSLGLPFRDTQYF. CDR3 in DNA: TGTGCCAGCAGCTTGGGACTCCCGTTCCGGGATACGCAGTATTTT.

CDR3 in DNA: TGCGCCAGCAGCCAAGATTCACGCGGACAGGATGGCTACACCTTC. Translated, it gives CASSQDSRGQDGYTF. This sequence joins TRBV4-3 and TRBJ1-2, with 7 bases matching TRBD1. The J segment lost 6 bases and the V segment lost 0 bases, leaving 7 bases of the junction unmatched. The CDR3 has 15 residues. The germline gives CDR1 LGHNA, CDR2 YSLEER.

The chain combines TRBV5-1 with TRBJ2-2; D gene uncertain. V gave up 1 base and J gave up 2 bases, with 9 bases separating them. Per germline, CDR1 SGHRS and CDR2 YFSETQ. The CDR3 sequence is 15 residues long. The CDR3: CASSLFFVNTGELFF. DNA of the CDR3: TGCGCCAGCAGCTTGTTTTTTGTCAACACCGGGGAGCTGTTTTTT.

The DNA of the CDR3 is TGTGCCAGCAGGCCCGGGACAGGAGATAACACCGGGGAGCTGTTTTTT. This gives the protein CASRPGTGDNTGELFF. The chain joins TRBV11-1 to TRBJ2-2; TRBD1 aligns across 8 bases. Germline V gene data show CDR1 as SGHAT and CDR2 as FQDESV (reference sequence). The CDR3 covers 16 residues. Trimming removed 6 bases from V and 2 bases from J; junction bases left unmatched: 8.

Written as DNA, the CDR3 is TGTGCCAGCTCGCCATCTTCCGGGACCGCACAAGAGACCCAGTACTTC. Its protein is CASSPSSGTAQETQYF. The chain links TRBV18 to TRBJ2-5, with D perhaps TRBD1 or TRBD2 (5 bases each). With 6 bases removed from V and 2 bases from J, the gap between germline ends came to 19 bases. This CDR3 is built from 16 residues. CDR1 is KGHSH and CDR2 is LQKENI in the germline V gene. The full variable domain, with the rest looked up from reference TRBV18 and TRBJ2-5, is NAGVMQNPRHLVRRRGQEARLRCSPMKGHSHVYWYRQLPEEGLKFMVYLQKENIIDESGMPKERFSAEFPKEGPSILRIQQVVRGDSAAYFCASSPSSGTAQETQYFGPGTRLLVL.

The chain links TRBV7-3 to TRBJ2-3; 7 bases map to TRBD1. J lost 0 bases, V lost 6 bases, and 6 bases had no gene match. CDR1 is SGHTA and CDR2 is FQGTGA in the germline V gene. This CDR3 has 15 amino acids. CDR3 sequence: CASSLGGLSTDTQYF. CDR3 bases: TGTGCCAGCAGTTTAGGGGGCCTTAGCACAGATACGCAGTATTTT. Full variable domain (missing parts from reference TRBV7-3 and TRBJ2-3): GAGVSQTPSNKVTEKGKYVELRCDPISGHTALYWYRQSLGQGPEFLIYFQGTGAADDSGLPNDRFFAVRPEGSVSTLKIQRTERGDSAVYLCASSLGGLSTDTQYFGPGTRLTVL.

The rearrangement links TRBV6-1 to TRBJ2-1; 9 bases match TRBD2. J gave up 1 base and V 2 bases, and 12 bases lay outside the gene matches. The CDR3 extends over 19 amino acids. CDR1 is MNHNS, CDR2 SASEGT, per germline. The CDR3 loop is CASSESKRSSGSSYNEQFF. CDR3 sequence (DNA): TGTGCCAGCAGTGAATCCAAACGGAGTAGCGGGAGTTCCTACAATGAGCAGTTCTTC.

V and J are TRBV5-4 and TRBJ1-2; 10 bases agree with TRBD1. Germline CDR1 SGHNT, CDR2 YYREEE (reference sequence). V shed 4 bases and J 7 bases; nucleotides not matched to a gene: 19. There are 18 residues in the CDR3. The CDR3 here is CASSRPGTGELWLSGYTF. The DNA of the CDR3 is TGTGCCAGCAGCCGACCCGGGACAGGGGAACTATGGTTGTCTGGCTACACCTTC.

The chain uses TRBV4-3 and TRBJ1-4, with D tentatively TRBD1 (6 bases). V was cut by 5 bases and J by 4 bases, with 14 bases left in between. CDR3 length: 15 residues. Per the germline V gene, CDR1 is LGHNA and CDR2 is YSLEER. Here the CDR3 DNA reads TGCGCCAGCAGCAACCTCGGGACAAGTAATGAAAAACTGTTTTTT. Translation gives CASSNLGTSNEKLFF.

Points on this clone: An end of the junction does not agree with germline; a read error may underlie this. The rearrangement joins TRBV2 to TRBJ2-1; possible D gene TRBD2, 7 bases. The CDR3 length is 19 residues. Germline CDR1 reads SNHLY; CDR2 reads FYNNEI. Here the CDR3 reads CPSSEGGARVGSSYNEQFF. The CDR3, as DNA: TGTCCCAGCAGTGAAGGGGGGGCGCGGGTGGGGAGCTCCTACAATGAGCAGTTCTTC.

The chain recombines TRBV5-6 with TRBJ2-7; D not resolved. V was trimmed by 2 bases and J by 4 bases, leaving 7 bases between them. Germline V gene data show CDR1 as SGHDT and CDR2 as YYEEEE. The CDR3 consists of 12 residues. CDR3 nucleotides: TGTGCCAGCAGCTTTGGAGCGTACGAGCAGTACTTC. Its translation is CASSFGAYEQYF. Together with reference TRBV5-6 and TRBJ2-7, the CDR3 gives the full variable domain: DAGVTQSPTHLIKTRGQQVTLRCSPKSGHDTVSWYQQALGQGPQFIFQYYEEEERQRGNFPDRFSGHQFPNYSSELNVNALLLGDSALYLCASSFGAYEQYFGPGTRLTVT.

The V call is TRBV5-1, the J call TRBJ2-5; 11 nucleotides line up with TRBD1. In germline, CDR1 is SGHRS, CDR2 YFSETQ. The CDR3 is made up of 15 amino acids. Germline trimming cut 4 bases from V and 1 base from J; bases unmatched to any gene: 3. The CDR3 spells CASSDGTGGQETQYF. In DNA, the CDR3 is TGCGCCAGCAGCGACGGGACAGGGGGCCAAGAGACCCAGTACTTC.

The chain couples TRBV6-2 or TRBV6-3 to TRBJ2-1; TRBD1 or TRBD2 may be the D gene (5 bases each). Looked up from germline, CDR1 is MNHEY and CDR2 is SVGEGT. V dropped 5 bases and J dropped 10 bases, with 12 bases sitting between them. The CDR3 runs to 12 residues. The CDR3 DNA reads as TGTGCCAGCAGTGGGCAAGGGGACGAGCAGTTCTTC. It codes for CASSGQGDEQFF.

The chain has TRBV7-2 and TRBJ1-3, with D unresolved. The CDR3 extends over 15 amino acids. V was clipped by 5 bases and J by 0 bases, with 11 bases between them. Germline assignment: CDR1 SGHTA and CDR2 FQGNSA. The CDR3 reads CASSTPGNSGNTIYF. In DNA, the CDR3 is TGTGCCAGCAGCACGCCGGGGAACTCTGGAAACACCATATATTTT.

Worth noting for this clone: Sequence at one end of the junction differs from germline and may be a read error. The same CDR3 arises from other DNA sequences in this sample as well. The chain has TRBV2 and TRBJ2-1; maybe TRBD2 (7 bases). The germline V gene encodes CDR1 SNHLY and CDR2 FYNNEI. This CDR3 is 19 amino acids long. This CDR3 is CARSDGGARAGSSYNEQFF. The CDR3 coding sequence is TGTGCCCGCAGTGATGGGGGGGCGCGGGCGGGGAGCTCCTACAATGAGCAGTTCTTC.

This clone appeared a single time. The chain combines TRBV25-1 with TRBJ2-7; D may be TRBD1 (6 bases). Trimming removed 6 bases from V and 5 bases from J, with 17 bases in between. The germline CDR1 and CDR2 sequences are MGHDK and SYGVNS. The CDR3 is made up of 14 amino acids. CDR3 DNA: TGTGCCAGCAGCGAGACAGGCGGACGGGACGAGCAGTACTTC. Residues: CASSETGGRDEQYF.

V gene TRBV12-3 or TRBV12-4 combines with J gene TRBJ2-1; possibly TRBD1 or TRBD2 for D (6 bases each). The CDR3 contains 11 residues. V was cut by 7 bases and J by 8 bases, with 9 bases left in between. The CDR3 bases are TGTGCCAGCAACGGGGGCTATGAGCAGTTCTTC. It specifies CASNGGYEQFF.

The chain uses TRBV19 and TRBJ1-2, with a tentative D call TRBD1 (6 bases). The CDR3 is 16 amino acids. V was cut by 4 bases and J by 4 bases, with 19 bases left in between. CDR1 is LNHDA, CDR2 SQIVND, per germline (reference sequence). For the CDR3, the DNA is TGTGCCAGTAGTACGGGCCCACAGGGTCCTCGCTATGGCTACACCTTC. Translating it yields CASSTGPQGPRYGYTF.

The J gene is TRBJ1-2, the V gene TRBV6-5; TRBD1 is a possible D gene (6 bases). The CDR3 consists of 15 residues. CDR1 is MNHEY and CDR2 is SVGAGI in the germline V gene. V was pared by 0 bases and J by 7 bases, with 15 bases between. The CDR3 protein is CASSYSFNRGAGYTF. CDR3 DNA: TGTGCCAGCAGTTACTCTTTTAATCGGGGGGCTGGCTACACCTTC.

This clone has a handful of counts. The chain uses TRBV5-1 and TRBJ1-2, with D maybe TRBD1 (6 bases). Deletions cut 4 bases from V and 8 bases from J, with 21 bases between. The CDR3 consists of 15 residues. CDR1 and CDR2 from the germline V gene are SGHRS and YFSETQ. The CDR3 DNA reads as TGCGCCAGCAGCGCACAGGGAATGGCGATGGAGGGCTACACCTTC. It yields the protein CASSAQGMAMEGYTF.

The V call is TRBV28, the J call TRBJ2-3; 11 bases match TRBD2. The germline gives CDR1 MDHEN, CDR2 SYDVKM. CDR3 length equals 15 residues. The trim removed 7 bases at V and 4 bases at J, leaving 7 bases unmatched. CDR3 residues: CASNSGRAGADTQYF. In DNA, the CDR3 is TGTGCCAGCAATAGCGGGAGGGCCGGTGCAGATACGCAGTATTTT.